The source of this T cell receptor beta chain is a study of T-cell reconstitution after alpha-beta-depleted transplantation in children. Study findings and constraints: Some patients owed their high day-60 TCRbeta diversity to surviving recipient T cells and thymic progenitors. T-cell numbers and diversity one year post-transplant derived largely from freshly generated T cells. Several hundred rapidly expanded clones from non-depleted graft cells reportedly supplied alpha-beta T cells about two months post-transplant.

Worth noting for this clonotype: The antigen remains unidentified.

Unique molecular identifiers were used to barcode this TCRbeta library. TCRdb re-called the PCR reads through MiXCR, storing one row per CDR3 protein. The sample holds approximately 980,000 distinct CDR3 sequences, around 30% seen once. The CDR3 is 18 residues long. Deletions cut 0 bases from V and 4 bases from J, with 19 bases between. Germline-derived CDR1 and CDR2 are SGHAT and FQNNGV. The clonotype originates from a boy younger than two who had a stem cell transplant for SCID, so the T cells may come from the graft donor. The V call is TRBV11-2, the J call TRBJ2-1, with D perhaps assigned TRBD1 or TRBD2 (7 bases each). This material consisted of PBMCs, mostly from graft donor cells, taken 360 days after TCRalphabeta/CD19-depleted stem cell transplant. The CDR3 DNA reads as TGTGCCAGCAGCTTAGATGGGGGGGGGACAGATAATTACAATGAGCAGTTCTTC. Its translation: CASSLDGGGTDNYNEQFF.